The clone carrying this T cell receptor (beta chain) was detected once. This record belongs to a study of blood T cell repertoires in COVID-19. Overall study: COVID-19 samples collected from the United States, Italy and Spain covered acute and convalescent phases.

The data were produced by immunoSEQ multiplex PCR, yet TCRdb's version contains in-frame clones alone and is incomplete. The sample consists of 650,000 to 800,000 clones, over 80% of them appearing once. V lost 10 bases and J 1 base, leaving 14 bases between the germline ends. Germline CDR1 and CDR2: SGHAT and FQNNGV. The CDR3 runs 14 residues. The chain combines TRBV11-2 with TRBJ1-3; tentatively, D is TRBD1 (5 bases). Sequencing used peripheral blood. The receptor's source is a woman between 18 and 30 years old with acute or convalescent COVID-19. Written as DNA, the CDR3 is TGTGCCATAAGGAGGGGCTTATCTGGAAACACCATATATTTT. This gives the protein CAIRRGLSGNTIYF.